The entry below describes one T cell receptor (beta chain). Its antigen is unidentified. The donors, healthy Caucasians from Russia, were aged about 6 to 95. This sample is part of a study of blood T cells in healthy people across ages. Regarding the study as a whole: Estimated diversity across one million T cells was deemed an underestimate. Both naive CD4+ cell counts and diversity were greater in long-lived donors than in aged donors.

Sample-barcoded 5' priming and a J-beta primer mix drove a second PCR of about 6 to 12 cycles. No fewer than 2.5 million CDR3-containing paired-end reads came from each sample. TCRdb passed the 5' RACE reads through MiXCR, listing each CDR3 protein once. The data hold approximately 1,000,000 distinct CDR3 sequences, with more than 30% observed a single time. This receptor was taken from a man between 18 and 29 years old in good health. The sample was blood.

CDR3 amino acids: CASKMGSTDTQYF. The CDR3 nucleotides are TGTGCCAGCAAAATGGGTAGCACAGATACGCAGTATTTT. The chain links TRBV12-3 or TRBV12-4 to TRBJ2-3; no clear D gene. Trimming cost V 7 bases and J 0 bases, with 8 bases left between them. This CDR3 has 13 amino acids.